This TCR beta chain was found in a study of blood T cell repertoires in COVID-19. Study information: Acute-phase and convalescent COVID-19 samples originated in the United States, Italy and Spain. T cells, B-cell-depleted T cells, or PBMCs supplied cDNA or gDNA.

Original handling: Amplification from reference gene primers served as the basis for estimated nucleated cell counts. Measured with immunoSEQ multiplex PCR; TCRdb has only the in-frame clones, and not every one. For V, J and clone size, that table is used; D and trimming come from the DNA. Among some 80,000 clones, roughly 78% were seen once, and the ten largest hold roughly 36%. The Seattle site enrolled patients during active infection and followed them longitudinally. Germline CDR1 SGHNT, CDR2 YYREEE (reference sequence). Germline trimming cut 1 base from V and 9 bases from J; bases unmatched to any gene: 10. This CDR3 region has 16 residues.

Input material: peripheral blood. The genes are TRBV5-4 and TRBJ1-6; TRBD1 aligns across 7 bases. The origin of this receptor is a man aged 55 to 70 with COVID-19, enrolled during active disease. CDR3 protein: CASSLSGGQGVSPLHF. The CDR3 bases are TGTGCCAGCAGCTTGTCAGGGGGGCAGGGGGTTTCACCCCTCCACTTT.